This T cell receptor beta chain was sequenced for a study of blood T cell repertoires in COVID-19. The overall study: Sites across the United States, Italy and Spain contributed samples from acute and convalescent COVID-19. PBMCs, B-cell-depleted T cells, or T cells were the source of the cDNA or gDNA that made up the material.

Germline CDR1 SGHRS, CDR2 YFSETQ. This CDR3 is built from 13 residues. V shed 1 base and J shed 5 bases, with 9 bases lying between them. Study processing details: From reference gene primer amplification, estimates of nucleated cell counts were derived. Clones were read by immunoSEQ multiplex PCR, and TCRdb kept only the in-frame ones, dropping some. The V and J calls and clone size were taken over from that table, and D and trimming were inferred from the DNA. The table shows 200,000 to 250,000 clones, with approximately 86% occurring only once. Material: peripheral blood. This TCR was sampled from a woman aged 65 to 85 with active or convalescent COVID-19. The chain carries TRBV5-1 and TRBJ1-1; D gene uncertain. The CDR3 loop reads CASSLPRYTEAFF. CDR3 bases: TGCGCCAGCAGCTTGCCGAGGTATACTGAAGCTTTCTTT.